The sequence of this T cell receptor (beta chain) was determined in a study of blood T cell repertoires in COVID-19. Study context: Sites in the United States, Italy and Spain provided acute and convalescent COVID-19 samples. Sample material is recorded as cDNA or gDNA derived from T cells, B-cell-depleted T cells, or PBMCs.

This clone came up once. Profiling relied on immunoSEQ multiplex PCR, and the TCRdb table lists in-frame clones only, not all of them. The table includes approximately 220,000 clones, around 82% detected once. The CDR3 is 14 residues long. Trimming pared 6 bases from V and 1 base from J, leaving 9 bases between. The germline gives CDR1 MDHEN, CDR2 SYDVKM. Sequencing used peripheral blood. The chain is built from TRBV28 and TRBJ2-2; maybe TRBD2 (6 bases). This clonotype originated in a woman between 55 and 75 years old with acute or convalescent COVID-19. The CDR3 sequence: CASRVAENTGELFF. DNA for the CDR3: TGTGCCAGCAGGGTAGCGGAGAACACCGGGGAGCTGTTTTTT. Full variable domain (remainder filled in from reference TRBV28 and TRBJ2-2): DVKVTQSSRYLVKRTGEKVFLECVQDMDHENMFWYRQDPGLGLRLIYFSYDVKMKEKGDIPEGYSVSREKKERFSLILESASTNQTSMYLCASRVAENTGELFFGEGSRLTVL.